This section outlines one T cell receptor (beta chain) sequence together with its context. This clonotype was detected once. There is no known antigen for this receptor. Base quality data are lacking; no much larger clone is found one base away. The data derive from a study of post-analysis software for immune sequencing data (dated by TCRdb to the mid-2010s). Regarding the complete study: Recorded disease courses included relapsing-remitting, secondary progressive and progressive-relapsing multiple sclerosis, with some patients lacking subtype annotation. A subset of samples was prepared in parallel using single-end sample barcoding, then pooled and co-amplified after Illumina adapter ligation. The patient repertoires were set against about 12 previously published healthy control repertoires from donors whose ages ranged from roughly 6 to 26 years. What the study reported, not specific to this receptor: Four to six TRBV segments, including TRBV5-6, TRBV5-1 and TRBV20-1, were significantly more frequent in patients than controls. Multiple sclerosis patients had significantly lower normalized Chao1 diversity than controls, a result that suggests substantial peripheral T-cell clonal expansion. Direct clustering with F measure revealed strong co-clustering of samples prepared in the same batch, which led to a batch-effect correction. The control group was slightly older than the multiple sclerosis patient group.

For CDR1 and CDR2, the germline V gene lists SGHTA and FQGNSA. The CDR3 runs 15 residues from the cysteine to the phenylalanine. The read is trimmed to its CDR3 DNA, 45 bases read in frame from base 1. Germline trimming: 5 bases from V, 4 bases from J; junction bases outside gene matches: 10. Libraries were made using PCR. The listed sequencing device is Illumina HiSeq 2500. Unique molecular identifiers were incorporated into TCR beta cDNA libraries to reduce PCR and sequencing biases. Approximately 500,000 cDNA molecules were obtained per 1 to 10 million input T cells, so each molecule approximated one T cell. Patient libraries were prepared and sequenced with the same protocol used for the earlier healthy control dataset. Samples belonging to the same batch were prepared together, multiplexed and sequenced on a shared HiSeq lane. Concerning the study's data processing: Raw barcoded reads were processed with MIGEC, and single-read molecular identifier groups were discarded before consensus assembly and CDR3 extraction. VDJtools was used for post-analysis of the clonotype tables, with diversity normalized by down-sampling every dataset to the smallest sample size. Repertoire overlap clustering matched CDR3 amino acid but not nucleotide sequences to correct batch-related cross-sample contamination. TCRdb reworked the public reads: Q25 trimming with fastp, MiXCR clone assembly, productive beta chains retained. CDR3 protein duplicates are merged, each entry listing the most common genes and DNA. The authors' filters were not applied to this entry. Here the sample has about 820,000 distinct CDR3 sequences; roughly 50% occur a single time. Approximately 4.4% of the sample comes from the top ten.

To demonstrate the VDJtools post-analysis software, the study profiled TCR beta repertoires from the peripheral blood of about a dozen young patients with multiple sclerosis. The multiple sclerosis patients were children and adolescents between about 6 and 16 years of age. The sequenced sample consisted of blood. The sequence links TRBV7-2 to TRBJ1-2; the central 7 bases match TRBD1. This sequence originates from a girl aged 5-17 years with multiple sclerosis. This receptor has the CDR3 CASSKDRVRGYGYTF. The sequence in DNA is TGTGCCAGCAGCAAAGACAGGGTCAGAGGCTATGGCTACACCTTC.